This T cell receptor (beta chain) emerged from a study of graft-versus-host responses after intestinal transplantation. Study in general: Among the recipients, transplants were multivisceral, liver-intestinal, or isolated intestinal. Anti-thymocyte globulin served as induction for all recipients, who then took tacrolimus and steroids for roughly 3 years.

This table comes from immunoSEQ multiplex PCR, and its TCRdb copy is limited to in-frame clones, with some not included. The data contain approximately 1,900 clones, more than 75% of them singletons. Lymphocytes from graft epithelium and lamina propria were isolated. The CDR3 contains 14 residues. Germline CDR1 reads WNHNN; CDR2 reads SYGVQD (reference sequence). The J segment lost 7 bases and the V segment lost 9 bases, leaving 5 bases of the junction unmatched. Concerning this clone itself: Antigen: not known. The CDR3 ends on some other residue instead of the conserved phenylalanine or tryptophan, so this is likely a read error.

Points from the study as a whole: Declines in HvG clones occurring early post-transplant were associated with peak circulating GvH clone levels. Allografts from individuals with graft-donor T cell macrochimerism displayed high graft-versus-host to host-versus-graft clonal ratios.

The receptor's source is a human patient who received an intestinal transplant, so some T cells may come from the graft donor. The material sequenced was ileum tissue, taken 12 days after intestinal transplant. The chain joins TRBV10-1 to TRBJ2-2; 13 positions match TRBD2. The CDR3 sequence is CARLAGGPIGELFL. The CDR3 DNA reads TGCGCCAGACTAGCGGGAGGGCCTATCGGGGAGCTGTTTCTT.